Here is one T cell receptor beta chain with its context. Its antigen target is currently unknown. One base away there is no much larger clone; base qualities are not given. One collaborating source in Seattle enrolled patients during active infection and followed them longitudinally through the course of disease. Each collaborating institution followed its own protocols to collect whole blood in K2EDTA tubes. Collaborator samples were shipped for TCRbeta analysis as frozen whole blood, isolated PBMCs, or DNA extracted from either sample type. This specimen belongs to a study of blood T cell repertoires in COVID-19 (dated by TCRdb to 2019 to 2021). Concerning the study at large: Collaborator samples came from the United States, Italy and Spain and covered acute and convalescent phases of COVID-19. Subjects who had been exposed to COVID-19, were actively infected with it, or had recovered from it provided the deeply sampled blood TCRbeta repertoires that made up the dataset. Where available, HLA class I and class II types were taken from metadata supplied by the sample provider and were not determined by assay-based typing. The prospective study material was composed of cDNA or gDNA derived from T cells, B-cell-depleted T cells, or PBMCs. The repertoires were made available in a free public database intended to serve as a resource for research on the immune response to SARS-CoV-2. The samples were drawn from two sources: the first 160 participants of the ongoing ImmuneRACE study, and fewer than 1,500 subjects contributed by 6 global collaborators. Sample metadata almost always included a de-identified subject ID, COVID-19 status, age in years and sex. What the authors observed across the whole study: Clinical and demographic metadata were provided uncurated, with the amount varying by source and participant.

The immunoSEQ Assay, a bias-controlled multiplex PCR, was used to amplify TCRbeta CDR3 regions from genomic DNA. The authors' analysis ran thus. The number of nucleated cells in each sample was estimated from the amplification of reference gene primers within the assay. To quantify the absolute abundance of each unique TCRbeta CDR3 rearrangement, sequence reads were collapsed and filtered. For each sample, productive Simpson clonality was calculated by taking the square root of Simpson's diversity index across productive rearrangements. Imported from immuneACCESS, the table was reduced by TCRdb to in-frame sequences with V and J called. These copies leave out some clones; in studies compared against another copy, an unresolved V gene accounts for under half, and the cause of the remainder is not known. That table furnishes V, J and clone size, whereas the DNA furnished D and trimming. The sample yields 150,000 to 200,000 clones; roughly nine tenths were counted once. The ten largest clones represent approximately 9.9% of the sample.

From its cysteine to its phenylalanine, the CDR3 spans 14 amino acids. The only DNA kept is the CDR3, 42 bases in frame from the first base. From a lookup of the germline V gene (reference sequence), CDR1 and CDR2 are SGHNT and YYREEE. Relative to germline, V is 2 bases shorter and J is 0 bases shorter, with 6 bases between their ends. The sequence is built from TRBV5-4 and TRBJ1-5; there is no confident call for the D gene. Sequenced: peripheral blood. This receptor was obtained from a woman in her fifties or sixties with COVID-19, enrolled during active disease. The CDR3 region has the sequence CASSFFGSNQPQHF. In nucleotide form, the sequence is TGTGCCAGCAGCTTTTTCGGTAGCAATCAGCCCCAGCATTTT.